This T cell receptor (beta chain) was sequenced for a study of blood T cell repertoires in COVID-19. Study summary: Some COVID-19 samples were acute and others convalescent; all came from the United States, Italy and Spain. PBMCs, B-cell-depleted T cells, or T cells provided the cDNA or gDNA that made up the material.

This CDR3 spans 13 amino acids. Germline V gene sequence: CDR1 LNHDA, CDR2 SQIVND (reference sequence). Between the trimmed V and J ends, which lost 6 bases and 3 bases, there was a span of 11 bases. Original analysis: Amplification of reference gene primers provided the estimated nucleated cell counts. Sequencing used immunoSEQ multiplex PCR; TCRdb keeps in-frame clones, though not all of them. V and J calls and clone size follow that table, whereas D and trimming were derived from the DNA. The sample has 210,000 or so clones, around 85% seen once; the top ten hold 2.2%. The source of this sequence is a woman in her 50s with acute or convalescent COVID-19. Sequenced material: peripheral blood. V is TRBV19 and J is TRBJ1-2; D is uncertain. This CDR3 is CASREWKYYGYTF. The DNA of the CDR3 is TGTGCCAGTAGGGAGTGGAAGTACTATGGCTACACCTTC.